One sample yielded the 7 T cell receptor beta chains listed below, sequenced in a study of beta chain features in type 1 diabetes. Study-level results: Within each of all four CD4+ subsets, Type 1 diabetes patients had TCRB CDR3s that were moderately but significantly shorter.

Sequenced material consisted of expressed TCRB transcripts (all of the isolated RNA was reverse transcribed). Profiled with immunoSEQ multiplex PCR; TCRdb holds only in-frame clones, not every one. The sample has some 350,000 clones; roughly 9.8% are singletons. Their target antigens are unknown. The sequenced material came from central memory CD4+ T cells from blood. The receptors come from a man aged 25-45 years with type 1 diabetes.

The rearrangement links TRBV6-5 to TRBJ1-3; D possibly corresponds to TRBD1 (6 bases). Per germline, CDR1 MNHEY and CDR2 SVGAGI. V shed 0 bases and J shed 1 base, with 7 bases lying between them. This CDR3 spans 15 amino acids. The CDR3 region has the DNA TGTGCCAGCAGTTACTCTACAGGGTCTGGAAACACCATATATTTT. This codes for CASSYSTGSGNTIYF.

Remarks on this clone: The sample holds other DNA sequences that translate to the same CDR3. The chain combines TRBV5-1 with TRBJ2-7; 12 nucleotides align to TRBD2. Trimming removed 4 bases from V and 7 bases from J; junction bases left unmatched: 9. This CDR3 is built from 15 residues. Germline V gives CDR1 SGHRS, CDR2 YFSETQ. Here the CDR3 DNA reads TGCGCCAGCAGCAGCCCGGGACTAGCGGGTAAAGAGCAGTACTTC. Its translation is CASSSPGLAGKEQYF.

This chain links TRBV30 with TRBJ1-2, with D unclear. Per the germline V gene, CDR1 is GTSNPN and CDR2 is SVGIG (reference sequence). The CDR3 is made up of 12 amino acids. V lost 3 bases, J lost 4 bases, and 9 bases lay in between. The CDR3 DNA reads TGTGCCTGGAGGGGAGAAATCTATGGCTACACCTTC. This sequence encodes CAWRGEIYGYTF. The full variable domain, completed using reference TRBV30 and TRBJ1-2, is SQTIHQWPATLVQPVGSPLSLECTVEGTSNPNLYWYRQAAGRGLQLLFYSVGIGQISSEVPQNLSASRPQDRQFILSSKKLLLSDSGFYLCAWRGEIYGYTFGSGTRLTVV.

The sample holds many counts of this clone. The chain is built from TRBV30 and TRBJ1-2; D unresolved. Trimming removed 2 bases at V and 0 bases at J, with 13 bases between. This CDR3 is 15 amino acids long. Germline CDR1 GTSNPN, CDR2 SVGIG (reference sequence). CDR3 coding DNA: TGTGCCTGGAGTACCCCGGGCGGCGCTAACTATGGCTACACCTTC. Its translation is CAWSTPGGANYGYTF.

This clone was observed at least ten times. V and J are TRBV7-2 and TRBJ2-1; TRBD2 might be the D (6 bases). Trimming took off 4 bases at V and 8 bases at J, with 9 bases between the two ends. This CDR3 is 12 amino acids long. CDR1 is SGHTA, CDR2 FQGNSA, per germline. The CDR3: CASSWDWDEQFF. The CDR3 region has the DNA TGTGCCAGCAGCTGGGACTGGGATGAGCAGTTCTTC.

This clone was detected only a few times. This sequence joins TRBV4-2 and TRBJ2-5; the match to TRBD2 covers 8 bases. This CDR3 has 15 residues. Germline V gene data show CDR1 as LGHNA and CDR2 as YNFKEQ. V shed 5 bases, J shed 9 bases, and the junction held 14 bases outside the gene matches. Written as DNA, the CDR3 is TGTGCCAGCAGCTATACAGCGGGAGAAATCATGGCCCAGTACTTC. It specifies CASSYTAGEIMAQYF.

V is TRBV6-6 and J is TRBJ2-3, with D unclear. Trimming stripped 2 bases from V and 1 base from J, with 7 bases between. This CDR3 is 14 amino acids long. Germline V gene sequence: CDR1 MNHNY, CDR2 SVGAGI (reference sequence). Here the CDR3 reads CASSYALGTDTQYF. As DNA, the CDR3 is TGTGCCAGCAGTTACGCCCTAGGCACAGATACGCAGTATTTT.